Reported below is one T cell receptor (beta chain). Its antigen is undetermined. These data are taken from a study of blood T cells in healthy people across ages. CDR3 length equals 15 residues. V was pared by 4 bases and J by 6 bases, with 19 bases between. Germline V gene data show CDR1 as SGDLS and CDR2 as YYNGEE. Study results and limitations: Conclusively comparing naive with antigen-experienced cells was impossible with unsorted PBMCs.

Russia was home to the donors, healthy Caucasian individuals aged about 6 to 100. Drawn from each donor were approximately 10 milliliters of peripheral blood. Sample-barcoded 5' priming and a J-beta primer mix drove a second PCR of 7 to 11 cycles. TCRdb called the 5' RACE reads again in MiXCR, with one record for every CDR3 protein. This table has over a million distinct CDR3 sequences, 35% to 50% appearing once. The sample was blood. The chain recombines TRBV9 with TRBJ1-2; D is possibly TRBD1 (5 bases). This clonotype originated in an older woman in good health. For the CDR3, the DNA is TGTGCCAGCAGCCTACGAGTAGGGGCAGGGAATGGCTACACCTTC. Translated: CASSLRVGAGNGYTF.